The entry that follows covers one T cell receptor (beta chain) sequence. Antigen specificity is unknown. The assay was immunoSEQ multiplex PCR, and TCRdb's table has in-frame clones only and misses some. The sample includes a few hundred thousand clones, 80% to 90% seen only once; the top ten take about 7.1%. Treatment noted: 15 to 20 received Ad26.COV2.S at low or high dose, single or two shots; about 5 received placebo; per-sample allocation not given. After the first vaccine or placebo injection, samples were drawn on day 63. An Ad26 vector expressing Wuhan-strain SARS-CoV-2 spike served as the vaccine. This entry is derived from a study of Ad26.COV2.S vaccination and SARS-CoV-2 variants. Overall study: Intramuscular Ad26.COV2.S doses were given once or twice, 56 days apart. General study results and limits: Total T cell responses were possibly underestimated by TCR breadth and depth analyses.

The V gene's germline CDR1 is MRHNA and CDR2 SNTAGT. The CDR3 has 13 residues. V was clipped by 6 bases and J by 7 bases, with 13 bases between them. The V gene is TRBV6-4, the J gene TRBJ1-5; tentative D call: TRBD1 (6 bases). This TCR was recovered from a person between 18 and 65 years old who received the Ad26.COV2.S COVID-19 vaccine or a placebo. The source material was peripheral blood, sampled in a trial of Ad26.COV2.S vaccine versus placebo. In DNA, the CDR3 is TGTGCCAGCAGACCAGGGGAGGACCAGCCCCAGCATTTT. Amino acids: CASRPGEDQPQHF.